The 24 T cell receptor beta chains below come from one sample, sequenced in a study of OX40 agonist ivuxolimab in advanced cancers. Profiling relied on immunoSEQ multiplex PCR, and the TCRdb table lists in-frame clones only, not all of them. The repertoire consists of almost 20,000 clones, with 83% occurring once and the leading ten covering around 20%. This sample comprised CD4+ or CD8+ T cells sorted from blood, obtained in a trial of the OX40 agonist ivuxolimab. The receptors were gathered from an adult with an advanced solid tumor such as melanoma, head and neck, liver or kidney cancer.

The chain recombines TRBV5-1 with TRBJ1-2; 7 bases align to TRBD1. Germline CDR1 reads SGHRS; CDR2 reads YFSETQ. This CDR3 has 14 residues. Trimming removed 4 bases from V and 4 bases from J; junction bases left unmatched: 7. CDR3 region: CASSPGQLVYGYTF. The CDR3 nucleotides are TGCGCCAGCAGCCCGGGACAGTTAGTCTATGGCTACACCTTC.

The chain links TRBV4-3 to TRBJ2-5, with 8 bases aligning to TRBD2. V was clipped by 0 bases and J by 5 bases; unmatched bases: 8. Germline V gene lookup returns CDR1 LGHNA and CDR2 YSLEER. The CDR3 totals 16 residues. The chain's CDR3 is CASSQDIAGGVETQYF. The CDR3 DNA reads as TGCGCCAGCAGCCAAGATATCGCGGGAGGCGTTGAGACCCAGTACTTC.

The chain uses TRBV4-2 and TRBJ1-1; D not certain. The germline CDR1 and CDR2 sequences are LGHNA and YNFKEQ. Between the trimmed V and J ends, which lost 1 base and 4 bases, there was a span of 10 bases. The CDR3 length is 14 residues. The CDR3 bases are TGTGCCAGCAGCCAAGCGTTGGGATTCACTGAAGCTTTCTTT. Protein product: CASSQALGFTEAFF.

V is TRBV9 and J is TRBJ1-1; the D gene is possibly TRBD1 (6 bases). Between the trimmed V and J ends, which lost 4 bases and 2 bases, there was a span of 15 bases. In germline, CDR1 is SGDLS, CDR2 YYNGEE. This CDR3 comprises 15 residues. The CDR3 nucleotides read TGTGCCAGCAGCAATCCTGGGACATCAAACACTGAAGCTTTCTTT. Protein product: CASSNPGTSNTEAFF. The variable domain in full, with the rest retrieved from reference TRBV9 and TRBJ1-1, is DSGVTQTPKHLITATGQRVTLRCSPRSGDLSVYWYQQSLDQGLQFLIQYYNGEERAKGNILERFSAQQFPDLHSELNLSSLELGDSALYFCASSNPGTSNTEAFFGQGTRLTVV.

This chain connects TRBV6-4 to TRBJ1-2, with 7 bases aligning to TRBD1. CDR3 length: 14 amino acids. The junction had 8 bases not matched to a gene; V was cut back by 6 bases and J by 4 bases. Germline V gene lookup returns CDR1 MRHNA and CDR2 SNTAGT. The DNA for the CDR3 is TGTGCCAGCAGCGAAGAGACAGGGTCCTATGGCTACACCTTC. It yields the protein CASSEETGSYGYTF.

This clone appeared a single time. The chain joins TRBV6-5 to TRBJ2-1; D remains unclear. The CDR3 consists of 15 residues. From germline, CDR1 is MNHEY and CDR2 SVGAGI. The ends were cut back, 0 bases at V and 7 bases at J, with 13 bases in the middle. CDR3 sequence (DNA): TGTGCCAGCAGTTACTCGTCTAGTTTGAGGAATGAGCAGTTCTTC. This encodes CASSYSSSLRNEQFF.

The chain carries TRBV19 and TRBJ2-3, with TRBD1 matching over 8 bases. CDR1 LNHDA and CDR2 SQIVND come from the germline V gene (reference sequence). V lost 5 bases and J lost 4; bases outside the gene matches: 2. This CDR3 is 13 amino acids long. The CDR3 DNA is TGTGCCAGTAGTCGACAGGGGCCAGATACGCAGTATTTT. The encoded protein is CASSRQGPDTQYF.

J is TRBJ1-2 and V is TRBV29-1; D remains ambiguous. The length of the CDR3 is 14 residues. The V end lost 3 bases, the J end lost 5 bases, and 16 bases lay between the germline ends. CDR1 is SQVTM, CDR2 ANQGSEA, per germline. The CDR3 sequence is CSVDVAADPYGYTF. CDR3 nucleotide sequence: TGCAGCGTTGACGTGGCAGCCGATCCTTATGGCTACACCTTC.

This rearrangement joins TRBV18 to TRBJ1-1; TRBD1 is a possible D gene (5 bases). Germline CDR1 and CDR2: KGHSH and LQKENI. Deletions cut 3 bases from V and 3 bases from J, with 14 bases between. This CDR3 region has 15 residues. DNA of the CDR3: TGTGCCAGCTCACCCGCGGCCAGGGCGGACACTGAAGCTTTCTTT. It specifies CASSPAARADTEAFF. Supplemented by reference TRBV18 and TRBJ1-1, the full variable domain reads NAGVMQNPRHLVRRRGQEARLRCSPMKGHSHVYWYRQLPEEGLKFMVYLQKENIIDESGMPKERFSAEFPKEGPSILRIQQVVRGDSAAYFCASSPAARADTEAFFGQGTRLTVV.

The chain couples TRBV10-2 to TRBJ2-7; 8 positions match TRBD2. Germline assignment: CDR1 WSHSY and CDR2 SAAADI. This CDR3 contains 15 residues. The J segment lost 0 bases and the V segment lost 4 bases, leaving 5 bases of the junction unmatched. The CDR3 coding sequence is TGCGCCAGCAGTGGCGGGGGGAGTTACTCCTACGAGCAGTACTTC. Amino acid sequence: CASSGGGSYSYEQYF.

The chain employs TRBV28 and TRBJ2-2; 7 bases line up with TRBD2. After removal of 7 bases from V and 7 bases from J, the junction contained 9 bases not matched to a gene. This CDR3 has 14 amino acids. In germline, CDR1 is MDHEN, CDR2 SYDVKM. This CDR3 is CASTGGRGGGELFF. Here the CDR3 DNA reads TGTGCCAGCACCGGCGGGAGAGGAGGCGGGGAGCTGTTTTTT.

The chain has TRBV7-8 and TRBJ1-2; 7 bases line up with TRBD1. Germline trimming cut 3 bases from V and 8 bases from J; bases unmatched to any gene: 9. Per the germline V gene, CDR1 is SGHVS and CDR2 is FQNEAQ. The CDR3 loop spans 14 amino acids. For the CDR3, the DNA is TGTGCCAGCAGCTTGACAGGGAACGAGGGAGGCTACACCTTC. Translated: CASSLTGNEGGYTF.

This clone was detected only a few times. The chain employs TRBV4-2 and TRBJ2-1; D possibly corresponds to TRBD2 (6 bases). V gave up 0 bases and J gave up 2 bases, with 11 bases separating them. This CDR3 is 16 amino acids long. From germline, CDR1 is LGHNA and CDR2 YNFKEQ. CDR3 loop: CASSQDRGATYNEQFF. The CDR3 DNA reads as TGTGCCAGCAGCCAAGACCGCGGGGCCACCTACAATGAGCAGTTCTTC.

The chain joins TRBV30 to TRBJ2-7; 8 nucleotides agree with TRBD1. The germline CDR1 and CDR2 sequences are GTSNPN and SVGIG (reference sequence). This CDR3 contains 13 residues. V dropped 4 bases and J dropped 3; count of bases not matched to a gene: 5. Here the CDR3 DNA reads TGTGCCTGGACCCTCGGACAGGGCTACGAGCAGTACTTC. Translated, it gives CAWTLGQGYEQYF.

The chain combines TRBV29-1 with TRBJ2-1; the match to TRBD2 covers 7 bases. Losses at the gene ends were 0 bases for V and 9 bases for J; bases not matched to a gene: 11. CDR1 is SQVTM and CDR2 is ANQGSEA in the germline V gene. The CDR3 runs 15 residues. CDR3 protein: CSVEDPARELSEQFF. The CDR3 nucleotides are TGCAGCGTTGAAGATCCCGCGCGGGAGCTTAGTGAGCAGTTCTTC.

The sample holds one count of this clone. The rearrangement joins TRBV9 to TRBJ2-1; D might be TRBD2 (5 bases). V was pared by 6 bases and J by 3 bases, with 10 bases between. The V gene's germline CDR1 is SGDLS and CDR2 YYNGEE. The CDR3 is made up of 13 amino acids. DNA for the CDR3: TGTGCCAGCAACGGTGGGAGCTACAATGAGCAGTTCTTC. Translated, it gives CASNGGSYNEQFF.

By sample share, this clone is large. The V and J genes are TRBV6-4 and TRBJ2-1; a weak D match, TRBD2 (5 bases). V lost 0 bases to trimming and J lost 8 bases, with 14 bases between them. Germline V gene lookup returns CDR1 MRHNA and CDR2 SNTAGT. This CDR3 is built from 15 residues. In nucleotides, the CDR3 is TGTGCCAGCAGTGACTCCGGGGTACCCCCCGATGAGCAGTTCTTC. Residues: CASSDSGVPPDEQFF.

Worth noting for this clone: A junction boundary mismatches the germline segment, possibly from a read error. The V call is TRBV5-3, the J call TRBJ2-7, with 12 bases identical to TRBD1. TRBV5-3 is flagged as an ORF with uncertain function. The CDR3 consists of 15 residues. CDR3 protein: CARSLAGTGGYERYF. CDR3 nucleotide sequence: TGTGCCAGAAGCTTGGCCGGGACAGGGGGCTACGAGCGGTACTTC.

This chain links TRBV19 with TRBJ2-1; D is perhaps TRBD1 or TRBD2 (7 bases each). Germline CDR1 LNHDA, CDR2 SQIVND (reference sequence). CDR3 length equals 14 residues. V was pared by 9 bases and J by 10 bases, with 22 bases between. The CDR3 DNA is TGTGCCAGCTTTGGGGCAGGGGGGGCAAGGGAGCAGTTCTTC. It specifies CASFGAGGAREQFF. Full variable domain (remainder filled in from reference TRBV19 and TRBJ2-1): DGGITQSPKYLFRKEGQNVTLSCEQNLNHDAMYWYRQDPGQGLRLIYYSQIVNDFQKGDIAEGYSVSREKKESFPLTVTSAQKNPTAFYLCASFGAGGAREQFFGPGTRLTVL.

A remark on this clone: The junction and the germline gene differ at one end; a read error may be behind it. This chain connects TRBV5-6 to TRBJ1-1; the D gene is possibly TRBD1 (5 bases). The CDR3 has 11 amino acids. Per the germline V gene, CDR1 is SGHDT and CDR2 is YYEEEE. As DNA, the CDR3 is TGTGCCAGCAGCCAGACCTACGGGACCTCCTTT. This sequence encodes CASSQTYGTSF.

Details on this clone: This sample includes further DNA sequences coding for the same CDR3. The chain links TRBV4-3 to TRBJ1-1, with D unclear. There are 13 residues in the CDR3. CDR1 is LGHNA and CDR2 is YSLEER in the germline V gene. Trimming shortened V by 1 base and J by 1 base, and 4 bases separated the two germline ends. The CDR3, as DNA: TGCGCCAGCAGCCAAGCGGGGAACACTGAAGCTTTCTTT. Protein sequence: CASSQAGNTEAFF.

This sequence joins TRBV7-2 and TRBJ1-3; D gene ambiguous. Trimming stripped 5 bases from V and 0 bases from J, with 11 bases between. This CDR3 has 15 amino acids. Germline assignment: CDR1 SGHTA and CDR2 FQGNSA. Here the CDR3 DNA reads TGTGCCAGCAGCCCCTCGCTCAACTCTGGAAACACCATATATTTT. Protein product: CASSPSLNSGNTIYF.

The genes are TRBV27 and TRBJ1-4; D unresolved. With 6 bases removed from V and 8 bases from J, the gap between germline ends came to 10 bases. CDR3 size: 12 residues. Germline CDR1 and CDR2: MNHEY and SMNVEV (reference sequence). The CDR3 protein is CASRKGGEKLFF. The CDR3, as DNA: TGTGCCAGCAGGAAGGGAGGAGAAAAACTGTTTTTT.

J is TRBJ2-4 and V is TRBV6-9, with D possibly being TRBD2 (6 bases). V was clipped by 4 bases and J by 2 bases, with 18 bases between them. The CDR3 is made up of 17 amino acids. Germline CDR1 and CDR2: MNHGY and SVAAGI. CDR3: CASSSFCREESKNIQYF. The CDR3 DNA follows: TGTGCCAGCAGTTCTTTTTGCAGGGAGGAATCCAAAAACATTCAGTACTTC.